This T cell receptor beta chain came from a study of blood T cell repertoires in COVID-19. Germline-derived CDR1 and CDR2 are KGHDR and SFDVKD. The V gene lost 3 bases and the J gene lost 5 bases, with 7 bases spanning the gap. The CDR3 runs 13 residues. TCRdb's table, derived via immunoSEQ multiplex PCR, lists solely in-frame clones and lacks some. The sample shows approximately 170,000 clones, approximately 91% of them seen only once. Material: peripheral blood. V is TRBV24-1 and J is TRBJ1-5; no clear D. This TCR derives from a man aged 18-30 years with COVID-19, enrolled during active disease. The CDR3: CATSDVADQPQHF. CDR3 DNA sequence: TGTGCCACCAGTGATGTAGCCGATCAGCCCCAGCATTTT.